A selection of T cell receptor beta chains follows, all from one sample in a study of blood T cell repertoires in COVID-19. TCRdb's table, derived via immunoSEQ multiplex PCR, lists solely in-frame clones and lacks some. The repertoire holds about 250,000 clones, 85% seen once, with over 7.5% in the top ten. Material for sequencing was PBMCs or T cells enriched from blood (not recorded which). The receptor source for this set is a woman aged 50 to 60 with acute COVID-19. Both conserved end residues are part of each CDR3. Each record gives: V gene, J gene, D gene, clone size, CDR3 protein, CDR3 DNA. D genes are given only for firm matches. Some rows mark clone size as missing; the rest say once, few, many or name a class of expanded clone.

V gene: TRBV6-2/TRBV6-3
J gene: TRBJ2-2
D gene: NA
clone size: NA
CDR3 protein: CASSSTPAATGELFF
CDR3 DNA: TGTGCCAGCAGTTCTACTCCCGCGGCCACCGGGGAGCTGTTTTTT

V gene: TRBV15
J gene: TRBJ1-5
D gene: NA
clone size: NA
CDR3 protein: CATSRGPTGPQHF
CDR3 DNA: TGTGCCACCAGCAGAGGGCCCACGGGGCCCCAGCATTTT

V gene: TRBV7-7
J gene: TRBJ2-7
D gene: TRBD1
clone size: NA
CDR3 protein: CASSFLPRDRDIPLQYF
CDR3 DNA: TGTGCCAGCAGCTTCCTTCCGAGGGACAGAGATATACCGCTTCAGTACTTC

V gene: TRBV13
J gene: TRBJ2-7
D gene: NA
clone size: NA
CDR3 protein: CASSLGGGYEQYF
CDR3 DNA: TGTGCCAGCAGCTTAGGAGGGGGCTACGAGCAGTACTTC

V gene: TRBV19
J gene: TRBJ1-1
D gene: NA
clone size: NA
CDR3 protein: CASSLQGSNTEAFF
CDR3 DNA: TGTGCCAGTAGCCTGCAGGGGTCAAACACTGAAGCTTTCTTT

V gene: TRBV3-1/TRBV3-2
J gene: TRBJ2-7
D gene: TRBD1
clone size: NA
CDR3 protein: CASSQDPGTGSLYEQYF
CDR3 DNA: TGTGCCAGCAGCCAAGACCCCGGGACAGGGTCACTCTACGAGCAGTACTTC

V gene: TRBV19
J gene: TRBJ1-5
D gene: TRBD1
clone size: NA
CDR3 protein: CASSIGTGGSQPQHF
CDR3 DNA: TGTGCCAGTAGTATAGGAACAGGGGGAAGTCAGCCCCAGCATTTT

V gene: TRBV11-3
J gene: TRBJ1-2
D gene: NA
clone size: once
CDR3 protein: CASSPAQVNYGYTF
CDR3 DNA: TGTGCCAGCAGCCCAGCTCAGGTTAACTATGGCTACACCTTC

V gene: TRBV5-6
J gene: TRBJ2-3
D gene: NA
clone size: NA
CDR3 protein: CASIPTDFSTDTQYF
CDR3 DNA: TGTGCCAGCATCCCGACGGACTTTTCCACAGATACGCAGTATTTT

V gene: TRBV6-5
J gene: TRBJ1-5
D gene: TRBD1
clone size: NA
CDR3 protein: CASRPQGAKQPQHF
CDR3 DNA: TGTGCCAGCAGGCCCCAGGGGGCAAAACAGCCCCAGCATTTT

V gene: TRBV4-1
J gene: TRBJ2-5
D gene: TRBD1
clone size: NA
CDR3 protein: CASSQDRGTGIQETQYF
CDR3 DNA: TGCGCCAGCAGCCAAGATCGAGGGACAGGGATCCAAGAGACCCAGTACTTC

V gene: TRBV7-9
J gene: TRBJ2-5
D gene: NA
clone size: NA
CDR3 protein: CASSLARQTQETQYF
CDR3 DNA: TGTGCCAGCAGCCTAGCGAGACAAACCCAAGAGACCCAGTACTTC

V gene: TRBV19
J gene: TRBJ2-7
D gene: NA
clone size: NA
CDR3 protein: CASSSMGQGDEQYF
CDR3 DNA: TGTGCCAGTAGTAGTATGGGGCAAGGAGACGAGCAGTACTTC

V gene: TRBV7-3
J gene: TRBJ1-1
D gene: NA
clone size: NA
CDR3 protein: CASSLQGGATEAFF
CDR3 DNA: TGTGCCAGCAGCTTACAGGGTGGGGCCACTGAAGCTTTCTTT

V gene: TRBV2
J gene: TRBJ1-5
D gene: TRBD1
clone size: NA
CDR3 protein: CASSKAGTGNQPQHF
CDR3 DNA: TGTGCCAGCAGTAAAGCCGGGACAGGTAATCAGCCCCAGCATTTT

V gene: TRBV7-2
J gene: TRBJ2-7
D gene: TRBD1
clone size: NA
CDR3 protein: CASSQGAYEQYF
CDR3 DNA: TGTGCCAGCAGCCAGGGGGCGTACGAGCAGTACTTC

V gene: TRBV5-1
J gene: TRBJ2-1
D gene: NA
clone size: NA
CDR3 protein: CASSLSGGYNEQFF
CDR3 DNA: TGCGCCAGCAGCTTGTCTGGCGGTTACAATGAGCAGTTCTTC